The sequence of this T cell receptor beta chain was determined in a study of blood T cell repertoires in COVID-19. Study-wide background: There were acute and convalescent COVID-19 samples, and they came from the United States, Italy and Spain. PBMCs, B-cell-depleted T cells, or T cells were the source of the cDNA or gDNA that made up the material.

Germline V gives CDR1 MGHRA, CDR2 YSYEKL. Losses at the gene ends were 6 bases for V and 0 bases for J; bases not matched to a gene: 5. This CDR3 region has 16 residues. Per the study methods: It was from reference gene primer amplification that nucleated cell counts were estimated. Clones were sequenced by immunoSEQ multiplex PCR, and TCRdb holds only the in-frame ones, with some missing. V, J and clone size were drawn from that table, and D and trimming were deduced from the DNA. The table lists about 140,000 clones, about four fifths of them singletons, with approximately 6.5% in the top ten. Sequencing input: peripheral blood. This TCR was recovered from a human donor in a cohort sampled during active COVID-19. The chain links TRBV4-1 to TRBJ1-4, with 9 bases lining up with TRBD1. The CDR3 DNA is TGCGCCAGCAGTGGACAGGGGCCTGCAACTAATGAAAAACTGTTTTTT. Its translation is CASSGQGPATNEKLFF.